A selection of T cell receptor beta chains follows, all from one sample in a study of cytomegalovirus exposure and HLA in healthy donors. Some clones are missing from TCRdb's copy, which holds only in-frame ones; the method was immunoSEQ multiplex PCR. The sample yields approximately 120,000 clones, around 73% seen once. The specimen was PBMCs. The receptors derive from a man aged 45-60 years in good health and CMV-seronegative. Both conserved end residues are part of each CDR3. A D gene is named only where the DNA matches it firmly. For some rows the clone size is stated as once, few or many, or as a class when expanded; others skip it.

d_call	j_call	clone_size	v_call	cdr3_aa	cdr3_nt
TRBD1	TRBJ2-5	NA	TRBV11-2	CASSLGVRGPKTQYF	TGTGCCAGCAGCTTAGGGGTCAGGGGGCCGAAGACCCAGTACTTC
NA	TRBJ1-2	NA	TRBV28	CASSFPWGGEGNGYTF	TGTGCCAGCAGTTTCCCCTGGGGCGGGGAGGGGAATGGCTACACCTTC
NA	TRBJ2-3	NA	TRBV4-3	CASSQQTVSTDTQYF	TGCGCCAGCAGCCAGCAGACAGTTAGCACAGATACGCAGTATTTT
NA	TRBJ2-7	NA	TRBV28	CASSFRGSSYEQYF	TGTGCCAGCAGTTTTCGGGGGAGCTCCTACGAGCAGTACTTC
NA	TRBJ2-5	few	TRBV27	CASSNGPQETQYF	TGTGCCAGCAGCAACGGTCCACAAGAGACCCAGTACTTC
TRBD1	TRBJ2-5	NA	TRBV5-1	CASSFPGQGSKTQYF	TGCGCCAGCAGTTTCCCGGGACAGGGTTCCAAAACCCAGTACTTC
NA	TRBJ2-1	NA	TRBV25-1	CASSETSGLLNEQFF	TGTGCCAGCAGTGAAACTAGTGGGTTGCTTAACGAGCAGTTCTTC
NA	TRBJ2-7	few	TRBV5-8	CASRLAGSHYEQYF	TGTGCCAGCCGGCTGGCAGGGTCTCACTACGAGCAGTACTTC
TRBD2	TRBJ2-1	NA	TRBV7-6	CASSLELPGLAGTRNEQFF	TGTGCCAGCAGCTTAGAGCTCCCGGGACTAGCGGGAACCCGCAATGAGCAGTTCTTC
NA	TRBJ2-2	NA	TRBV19	CASSIREVGELFF	TGTGCCAGTAGTATAAGGGAGGTCGGGGAGCTGTTTTTT
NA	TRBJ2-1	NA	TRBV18	CASSPQTSNNEQFF	TGTGCCAGCTCGCCTCAGACTAGTAACAATGAGCAGTTCTTC
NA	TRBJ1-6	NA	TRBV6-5	CASSSQGYLGSPLHF	TGTGCCAGCAGTTCGCAGGGTTATCTGGGTTCACCCCTCCACTTT
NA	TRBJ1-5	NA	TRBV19	CASSLQSMNSNQPQHF	TGTGCCAGTAGTCTCCAAAGCATGAATAGCAATCAGCCCCAGCATTTT
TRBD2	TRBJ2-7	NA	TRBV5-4	CASSEKRGGDYEQYF	TGTGCCAGCAGCGAAAAGCGGGGGGGGGACTACGAGCAGTACTTC
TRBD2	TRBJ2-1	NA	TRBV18	CASSPGTSGGHEQFF	TGTGCCAGCTCACCTGGGACTAGCGGAGGACATGAGCAGTTCTTC
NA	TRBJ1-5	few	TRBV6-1	CASSEGSVGNQPQHF	TGTGCCAGCAGTGAAGGGTCAGTGGGCAATCAGCCCCAGCATTTT
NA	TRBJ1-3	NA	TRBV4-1	CASSQDSGATSGNTIYF	TGCGCCAGCAGCCAAGATAGTGGGGCCACCTCTGGAAACACCATATATTTT
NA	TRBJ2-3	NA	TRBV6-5	CASSPREPLTDTQYF	TGTGCCAGCAGTCCCCGGGAGCCTTTAACAGATACGCAGTATTTT
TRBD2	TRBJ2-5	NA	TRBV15	CATSRGTSGLQETQYF	TGTGCCACCAGCAGGGGGACTAGCGGGTTGCAAGAGACCCAGTACTTC
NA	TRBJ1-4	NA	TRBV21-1	CASSSPGTGGEKLFF	TGTGCCAGCAGCAGCCCCGGGACAGGGGGCGAAAAACTGTTTTTT
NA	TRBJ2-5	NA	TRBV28	CASSPGTAVETQYF	TGTGCCAGCAGTCCCGGGACTGCTGTGGAGACCCAGTACTTC
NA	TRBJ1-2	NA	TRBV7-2	CASSLKMIRGAKDYGYTF	TGTGCCAGCAGCTTAAAGATGATTCGGGGGGCGAAAGACTATGGCTACACCTTC
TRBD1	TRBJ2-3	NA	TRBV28	CASSSDRDSTDTQYF	TGTGCCAGCAGTTCCGACAGGGATAGCACAGATACGCAGTATTTT
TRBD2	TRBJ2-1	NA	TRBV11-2	CASSLGLAGVEQFF	TGTGCCAGCAGCCTGGGACTAGCGGGAGTTGAGCAGTTCTTC
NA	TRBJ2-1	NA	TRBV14	CASSQDRRGSSYNEQFF	TGTGCCAGCAGCCAAGACCGGCGGGGCAGCTCCTACAATGAGCAGTTCTTC
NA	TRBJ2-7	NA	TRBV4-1	CASSQGTGPSSYEQYF	TGCGCCAGCAGCCAAGGAACAGGGCCGAGCTCCTACGAGCAGTACTTC
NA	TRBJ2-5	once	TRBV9	CASSPRTGQETQYF	TGTGCCAGCAGCCCTCGGACTGGCCAAGAGACCCAGTACTTC
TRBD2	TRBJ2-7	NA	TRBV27	CASSLQAGESYEQYF	TGTGCCAGCAGTTTACAAGCGGGAGAATCCTACGAGCAGTACTTC
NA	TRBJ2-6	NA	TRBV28	CASLRGGSGANVLTF	TGTGCCAGCCTAAGGGGGGGCTCTGGGGCCAACGTCCTGACTTTC
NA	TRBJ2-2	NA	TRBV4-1	CASSQVAGPTGELFF	TGCGCCAGCAGCCAAGTGGCGGGGCCCACCGGGGAGCTGTTTTTT
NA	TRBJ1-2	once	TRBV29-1	CSVGSGGNYGYTF	TGCAGCGTTGGTTCGGGGGGTAACTATGGCTACACCTTC
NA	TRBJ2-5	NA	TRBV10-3	CAISESTVQETQYF	TGTGCCATCAGTGAGTCGACTGTACAAGAGACCCAGTACTTC
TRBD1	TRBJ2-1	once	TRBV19	CASRGTGGSDEQFF	TGTGCCAGTAGGGGGACAGGGGGATCCGATGAGCAGTTCTTC
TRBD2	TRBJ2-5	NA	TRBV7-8	CASSGGGRETQYF	TGTGCCAGCAGCGGGGGGGGGAGGGAGACCCAGTACTTC
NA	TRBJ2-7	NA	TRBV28	CASTKNQAQLAYEQYF	TGTGCCAGCACCAAAAATCAGGCTCAACTTGCCTACGAGCAGTACTTC
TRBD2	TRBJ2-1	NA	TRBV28	CASSLNLAGGEQFF	TGTGCCAGCAGTTTAAACCTAGCGGGAGGTGAGCAGTTCTTC
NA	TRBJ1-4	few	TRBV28	CASSPNQGRWEKLFF	TGTGCCAGCAGTCCGAATCAGGGGCGGTGGGAAAAACTGTTTTTT
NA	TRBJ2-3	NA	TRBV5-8	CASSQQFTQYF	TGTGCCAGCAGCCAACAGTTTACGCAGTATTTT
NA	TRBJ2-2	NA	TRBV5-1	CASSLFHTNTGELFF	TGCGCCAGCAGCTTGTTTCACACGAACACCGGGGAGCTGTTTTTT